This TCR beta chain is from a study of shared clonotypes between healthy human individuals. This CDR3 region has 14 residues. CDR1 SGHAT and CDR2 FQNNGV come from the germline V gene. Trimming took off 1 base at V and 2 bases at J, with 9 bases between the two ends. The assay was immunoSEQ multiplex PCR, and TCRdb's table has in-frame clones only and misses some. The sample lists under 650,000 clones, 90% to 96% occurring once. For this clone: The antigen is not known.

Study-wide points: Estimated richness was generally greater in naive than memory subsets.

The rearrangement joins TRBV11-2 to TRBJ2-7, with a possible D match to TRBD1 (6 bases). The specimen was naive CD4+ T cells sorted from blood. Subset defined: CD45RA+ positively selected. The sequence came from a woman aged 25 to 39 in good health. CDR3 loop: CASSLGGGPYEQYF. As DNA, the CDR3 is TGTGCCAGCAGCTTAGGAGGGGGACCCTACGAGCAGTACTTC.